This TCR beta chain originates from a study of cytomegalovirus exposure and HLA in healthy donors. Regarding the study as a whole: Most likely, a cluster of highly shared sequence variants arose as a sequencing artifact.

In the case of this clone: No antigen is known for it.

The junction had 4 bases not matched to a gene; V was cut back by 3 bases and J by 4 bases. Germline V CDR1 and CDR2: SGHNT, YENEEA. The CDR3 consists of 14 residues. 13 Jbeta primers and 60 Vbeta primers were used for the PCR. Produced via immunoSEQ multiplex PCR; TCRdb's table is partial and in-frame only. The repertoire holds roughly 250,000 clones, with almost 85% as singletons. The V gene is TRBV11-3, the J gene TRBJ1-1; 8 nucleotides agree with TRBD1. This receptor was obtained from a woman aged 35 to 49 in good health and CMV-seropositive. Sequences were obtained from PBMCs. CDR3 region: CASSFPGQGTEAFF. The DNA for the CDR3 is TGTGCCAGCAGCTTCCCCGGACAGGGCACTGAAGCTTTCTTT.